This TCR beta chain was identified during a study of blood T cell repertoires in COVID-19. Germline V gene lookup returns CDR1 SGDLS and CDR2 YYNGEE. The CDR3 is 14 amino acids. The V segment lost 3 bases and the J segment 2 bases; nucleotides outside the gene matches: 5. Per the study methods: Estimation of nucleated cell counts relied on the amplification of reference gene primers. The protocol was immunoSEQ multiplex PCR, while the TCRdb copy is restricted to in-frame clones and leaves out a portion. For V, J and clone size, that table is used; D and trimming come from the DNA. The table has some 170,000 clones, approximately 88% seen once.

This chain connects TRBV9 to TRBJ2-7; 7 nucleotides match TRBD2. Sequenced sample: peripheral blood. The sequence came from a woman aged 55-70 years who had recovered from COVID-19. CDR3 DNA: TGTGCCAGCAGCGGCGGACTAGGCCCCTACGAGCAGTACTTC. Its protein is CASSGGLGPYEQYF. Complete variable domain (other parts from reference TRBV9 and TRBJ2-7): DSGVTQTPKHLITATGQRVTLRCSPRSGDLSVYWYQQSLDQGLQFLIQYYNGEERAKGNILERFSAQQFPDLHSELNLSSLELGDSALYFCASSGGLGPYEQYFGPGTRLTVT.